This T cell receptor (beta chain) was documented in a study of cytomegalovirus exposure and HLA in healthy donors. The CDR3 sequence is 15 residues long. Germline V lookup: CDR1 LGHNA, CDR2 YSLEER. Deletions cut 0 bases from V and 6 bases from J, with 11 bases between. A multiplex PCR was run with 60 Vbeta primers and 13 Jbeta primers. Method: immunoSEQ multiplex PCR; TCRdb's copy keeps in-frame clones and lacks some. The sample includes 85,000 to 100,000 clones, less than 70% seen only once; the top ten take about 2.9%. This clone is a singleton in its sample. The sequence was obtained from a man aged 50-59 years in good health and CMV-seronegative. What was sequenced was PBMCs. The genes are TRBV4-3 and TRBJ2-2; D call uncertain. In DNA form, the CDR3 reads TGCGCCAGCAGCCAAGATCTTAGCCGTGCCGGGGAGCTGTTTTTT. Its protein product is CASSQDLSRAGELFF.